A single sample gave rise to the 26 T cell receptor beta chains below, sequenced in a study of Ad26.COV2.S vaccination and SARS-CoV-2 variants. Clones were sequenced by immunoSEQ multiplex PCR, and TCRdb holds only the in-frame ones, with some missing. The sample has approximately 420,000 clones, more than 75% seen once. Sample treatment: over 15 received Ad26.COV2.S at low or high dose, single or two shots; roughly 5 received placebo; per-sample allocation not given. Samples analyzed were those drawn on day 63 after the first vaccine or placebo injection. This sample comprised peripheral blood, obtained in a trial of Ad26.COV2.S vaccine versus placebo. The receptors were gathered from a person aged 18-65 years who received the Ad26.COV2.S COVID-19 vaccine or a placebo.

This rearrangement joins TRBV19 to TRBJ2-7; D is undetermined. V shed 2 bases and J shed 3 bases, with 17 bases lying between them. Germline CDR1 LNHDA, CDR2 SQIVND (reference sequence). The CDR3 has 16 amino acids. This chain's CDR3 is CASSIPPGQANYEQYF. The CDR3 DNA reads TGTGCCAGTAGTATACCCCCCGGGCAGGCTAACTACGAGCAGTACTTC.

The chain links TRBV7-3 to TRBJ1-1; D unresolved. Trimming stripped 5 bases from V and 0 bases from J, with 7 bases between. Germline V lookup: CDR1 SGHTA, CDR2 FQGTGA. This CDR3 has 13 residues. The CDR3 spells CASSQHMNTEAFF. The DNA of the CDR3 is TGTGCCAGCAGCCAACACATGAACACTGAAGCTTTCTTT.

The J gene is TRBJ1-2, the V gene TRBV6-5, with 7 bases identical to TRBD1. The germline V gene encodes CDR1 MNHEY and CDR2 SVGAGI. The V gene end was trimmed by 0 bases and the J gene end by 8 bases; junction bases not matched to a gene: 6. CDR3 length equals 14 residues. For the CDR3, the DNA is TGTGCCAGCAGTTACTCGTCCAGGGGGGGCGGCTACACCTTC. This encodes CASSYSSRGGGYTF.

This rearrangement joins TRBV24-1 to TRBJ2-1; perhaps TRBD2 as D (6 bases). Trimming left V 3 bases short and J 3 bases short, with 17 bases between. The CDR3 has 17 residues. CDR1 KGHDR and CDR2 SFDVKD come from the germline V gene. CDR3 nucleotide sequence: TGTGCCACCAGTGATCCTCGCCGGGGGTCCTACTACAATGAGCAGTTCTTC. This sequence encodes CATSDPRRGSYYNEQFF.

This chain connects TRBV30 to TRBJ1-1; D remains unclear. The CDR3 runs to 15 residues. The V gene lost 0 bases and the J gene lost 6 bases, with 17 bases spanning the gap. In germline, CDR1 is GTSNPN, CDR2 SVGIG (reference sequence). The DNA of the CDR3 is TGTGCCTGGAGTGTACGGTCTGGCCTCTTTTCTGAAGCTTTCTTT. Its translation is CAWSVRSGLFSEAFF.

CDR3 nucleotides: TGTGCCAGCAGCTTAGCGAGGGTATCTGTGGGAGAGACCCAGTACTTC. Translation: CASSLARVSVGETQYF. This chain connects TRBV7-9 to TRBJ2-5; maybe TRBD2 (5 bases). The CDR3 length is 16 residues. Trimming took 0 bases from V and 4 from J, leaving 15 bases between them. Looked up from germline, CDR1 is SEHNR and CDR2 is FQNEAQ (reference sequence).

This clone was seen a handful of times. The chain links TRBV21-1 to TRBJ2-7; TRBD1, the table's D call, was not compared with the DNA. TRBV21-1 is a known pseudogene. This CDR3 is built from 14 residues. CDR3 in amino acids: CASSEQGMDYEQYF. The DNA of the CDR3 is TGTGCCAGCAGCGAACAGGGTATGGATTACGAGCAGTACTTC.

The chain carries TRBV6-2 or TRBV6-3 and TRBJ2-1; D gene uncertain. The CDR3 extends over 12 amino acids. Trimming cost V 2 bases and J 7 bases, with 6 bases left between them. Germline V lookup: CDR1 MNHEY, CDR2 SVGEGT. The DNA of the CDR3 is TGTGCCAGCAGTTACGGATGGAATGAGCAGTTCTTC. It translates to CASSYGWNEQFF.

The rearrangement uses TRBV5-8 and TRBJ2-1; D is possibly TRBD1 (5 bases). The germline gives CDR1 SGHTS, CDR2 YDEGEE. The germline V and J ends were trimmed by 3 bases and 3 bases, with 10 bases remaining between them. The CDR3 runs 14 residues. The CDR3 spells CASSSDSHYNEQFF. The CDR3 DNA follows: TGTGCCAGCAGCTCAGACAGTCACTACAATGAGCAGTTCTTC.

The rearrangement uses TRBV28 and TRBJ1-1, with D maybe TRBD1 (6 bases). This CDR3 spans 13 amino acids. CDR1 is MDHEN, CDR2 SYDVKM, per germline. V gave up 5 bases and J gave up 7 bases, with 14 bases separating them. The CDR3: CASSLGQPSEAFF. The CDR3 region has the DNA TGTGCCAGCAGTCTAGGACAGCCTAGTGAAGCTTTCTTT.

The CDR3 DNA sequence: TGTGCCAGCAGCTTAGAGAGAGGAACTGAAGCTTTCTTT. It encodes CASSLERGTEAFF. The V gene is TRBV7-9, the J gene TRBJ1-1; D is undetermined. This CDR3 contains 13 residues. V lost 1 base and J 5 bases, leaving 8 bases between the germline ends. Germline assignment: CDR1 SEHNR and CDR2 FQNEAQ (reference sequence). The whole variable domain, remainder taken from reference TRBV7-9 and TRBJ1-1, is DTGVSQNPRHKITKRGQNVTFRCDPISEHNRLYWYRQTLGQGPEFLTYFQNEAQLEKSRLLSDRFSAERPKGSFSTLEIQRTEQGDSAMYLCASSLERGTEAFFGQGTRLTVV.

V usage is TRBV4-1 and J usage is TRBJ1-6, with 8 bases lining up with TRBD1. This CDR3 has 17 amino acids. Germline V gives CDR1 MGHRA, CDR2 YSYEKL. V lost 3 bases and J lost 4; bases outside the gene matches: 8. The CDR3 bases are TGCGCCAGCAGCCAGGGACAGGTTGGGCAATATAATTCACCCCTCCACTTT. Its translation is CASSQGQVGQYNSPLHF.

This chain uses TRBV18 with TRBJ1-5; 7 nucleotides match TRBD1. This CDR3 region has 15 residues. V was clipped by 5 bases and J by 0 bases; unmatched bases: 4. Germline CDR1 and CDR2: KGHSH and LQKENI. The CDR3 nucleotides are TGTGCCAGCTCAGCGACAGGGACTAGCAATCAGCCCCAGCATTTT. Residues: CASSATGTSNQPQHF.

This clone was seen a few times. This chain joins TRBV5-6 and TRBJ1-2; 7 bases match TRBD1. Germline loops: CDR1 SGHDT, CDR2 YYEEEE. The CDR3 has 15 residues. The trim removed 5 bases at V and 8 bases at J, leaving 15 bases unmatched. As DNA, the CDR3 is TGTGCCAGCAGATACGGGACAGTTAAGACTAAAGGCTACACCTTC. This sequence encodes CASRYGTVKTKGYTF.

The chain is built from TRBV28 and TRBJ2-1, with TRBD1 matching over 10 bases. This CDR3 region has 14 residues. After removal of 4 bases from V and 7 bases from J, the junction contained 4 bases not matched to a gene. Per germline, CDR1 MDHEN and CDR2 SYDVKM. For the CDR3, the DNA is TGTGCCAGCAGTTCGACAGGGGGCTGGAATGAGCAGTTCTTC. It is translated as CASSSTGGWNEQFF.

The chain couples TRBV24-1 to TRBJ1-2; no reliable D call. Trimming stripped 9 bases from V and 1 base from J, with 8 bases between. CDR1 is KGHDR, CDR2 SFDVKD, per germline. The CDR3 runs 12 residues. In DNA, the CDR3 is TGTGCCACCGAAGGCGATAACTATGGCTACACCTTC. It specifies CATEGDNYGYTF.

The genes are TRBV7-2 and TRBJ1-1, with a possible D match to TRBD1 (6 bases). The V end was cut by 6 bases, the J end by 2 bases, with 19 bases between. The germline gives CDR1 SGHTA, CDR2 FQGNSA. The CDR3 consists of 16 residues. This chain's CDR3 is CASSKPGQDNNTEAFF. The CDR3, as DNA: TGTGCCAGCAGTAAGCCGGGACAAGATAACAACACTGAAGCTTTCTTT.

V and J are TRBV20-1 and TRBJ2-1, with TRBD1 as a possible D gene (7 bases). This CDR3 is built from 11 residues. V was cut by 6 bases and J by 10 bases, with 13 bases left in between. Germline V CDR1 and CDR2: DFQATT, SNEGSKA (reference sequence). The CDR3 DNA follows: TGCAGTGCCCCCAGGGGGAGGGAGCAGTTCTTC. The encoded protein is CSAPRGREQFF.

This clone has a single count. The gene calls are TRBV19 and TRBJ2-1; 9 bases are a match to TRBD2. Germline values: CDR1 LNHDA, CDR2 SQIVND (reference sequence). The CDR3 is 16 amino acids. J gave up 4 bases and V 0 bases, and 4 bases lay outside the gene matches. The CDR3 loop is CASSIEPSGTYNEQFF. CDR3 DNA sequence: TGTGCCAGTAGTATAGAACCTAGCGGGACGTACAATGAGCAGTTCTTC.

Here the CDR3 reads CASSFGQPPSYEQYF. Written as DNA, the CDR3 is TGTGCCAGCAGTTTTGGACAGCCACCCTCCTACGAGCAGTACTTC. The chain combines TRBV5-4 with TRBJ2-7, with D maybe TRBD1 (6 bases). Germline CDR1 SGHNT, CDR2 YYREEE (reference sequence). This CDR3 comprises 15 residues. The V gene lost 5 bases and the J gene lost 0 bases, with 15 bases spanning the gap.

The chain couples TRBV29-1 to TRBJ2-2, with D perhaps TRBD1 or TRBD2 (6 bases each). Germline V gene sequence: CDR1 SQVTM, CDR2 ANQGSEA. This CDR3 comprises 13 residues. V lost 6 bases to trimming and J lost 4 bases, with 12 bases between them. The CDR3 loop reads CSVGGLSTGELFF. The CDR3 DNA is TGCAGCGTAGGGGGGCTAAGCACCGGGGAGCTGTTTTTT.

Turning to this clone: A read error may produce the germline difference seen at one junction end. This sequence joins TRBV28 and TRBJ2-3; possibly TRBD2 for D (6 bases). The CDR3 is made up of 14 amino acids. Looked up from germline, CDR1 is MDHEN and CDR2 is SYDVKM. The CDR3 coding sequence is TGTGCCAGCAGTGTGGGACTGCGCACATATACGCAGTATTTT. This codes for CASSVGLRTYTQYF.

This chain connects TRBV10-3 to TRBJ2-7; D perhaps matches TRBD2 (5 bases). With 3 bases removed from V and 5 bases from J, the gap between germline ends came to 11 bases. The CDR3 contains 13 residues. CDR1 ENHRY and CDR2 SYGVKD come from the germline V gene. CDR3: CAISDRRRNEQYF. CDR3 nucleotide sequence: TGTGCCATCAGTGATCGTAGGAGGAACGAGCAGTACTTC.

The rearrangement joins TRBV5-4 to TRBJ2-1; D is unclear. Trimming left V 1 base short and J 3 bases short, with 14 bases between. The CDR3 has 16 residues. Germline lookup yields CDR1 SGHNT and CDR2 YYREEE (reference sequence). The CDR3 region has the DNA TGTGCCAGCAGCTTGATTCGGGTACTGGACTACAATGAGCAGTTCTTC. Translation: CASSLIRVLDYNEQFF.

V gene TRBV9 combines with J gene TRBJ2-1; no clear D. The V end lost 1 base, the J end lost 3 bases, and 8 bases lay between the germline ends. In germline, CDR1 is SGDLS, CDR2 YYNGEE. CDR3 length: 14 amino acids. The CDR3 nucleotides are TGTGCCAGCAGCGTATCTTCCGGCTACAATGAGCAGTTCTTC. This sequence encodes CASSVSSGYNEQFF.

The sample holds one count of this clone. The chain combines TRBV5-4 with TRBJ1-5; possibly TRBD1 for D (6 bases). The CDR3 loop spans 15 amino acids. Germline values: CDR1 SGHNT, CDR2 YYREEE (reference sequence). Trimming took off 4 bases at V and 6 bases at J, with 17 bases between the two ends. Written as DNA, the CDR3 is TGTGCCAGCAGCCCCACTCCAGGGGCCGGTCAGCCCCAGCATTTT. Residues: CASSPTPGAGQPQHF.